The rows below give T cell receptor beta chains drawn from one sample of a study of early T cells in non-severe SARS-CoV-2 infection. From the 5' RACE reads, TCRdb called clonotypes with MiXCR, one entry per CDR3 protein. The sample contains 50,000 to 75,000 distinct CDR3 sequences, 12% of which appear only once. This specimen was whole blood, taken at baseline. All receptors come from an adult who was a healthcare worker with PCR-confirmed SARS-CoV-2 infection or an uninfected control (not recorded which). The donor label of this sample is uncertain. Each CDR3 is given with its conserved first and last residue. Each record gives: V gene, clone size, J gene, CDR3 protein. Clone sizes are given selectively: once, few, many, or a class where the clone is expanded.

>TRBV29-1|.|TRBJ2-1
CSVEAGVRDEQFF
>TRBV19|few|TRBJ1-4
CASSILENEKLFF
>TRBV10-2|few|TRBJ1-1
CASSPTGGGGDAFF
>TRBV24-1|.|TRBJ2-3
CATSDPRRAIDTQYF
>TRBV6-5|few|TRBJ1-1
CASSPYQGYTEAFF
>TRBV5-4|few|TRBJ2-3
CASSLASFKTDTQYF
>TRBV10-2|many|TRBJ1-1
CASSQMDRNFPYKNTEAFF
>TRBV7-9|many|TRBJ2-5
CASTALLLEETQYF
>TRBV12-3/TRBV12-4|few|TRBJ2-2
CASSKHRVRTGELFF
>TRBV4-1|.|TRBJ1-2
CASSQEVSFYGYTF
>TRBV12-5|few|TRBJ1-1
CASGMTGLTEAFF
>TRBV7-6|.|TRBJ1-6
CASSLESGQGTSSSYNSPLHF
>TRBV2|many|TRBJ1-5
CASSETGVVGNQPQHF
>TRBV29-1|many|TRBJ1-1
CSVAWTANTEAFF
>TRBV12-3/TRBV12-4|.|TRBJ1-1
CASSLVSNTEAFF
>TRBV4-1|.|TRBJ1-2
CASSQVGQGDYGYTF
>TRBV29-1|.|TRBJ2-3
CSVHLRDFGTDTQYF
>TRBV12-3/TRBV12-4|few|TRBJ1-4
CASTSEYREKLFF
>TRBV6-1|few|TRBJ1-1
CASLKEPMNTEAFF
>TRBV6-6|many|TRBJ1-2
CASSPRYGYTF
>TRBV30|.|TRBJ1-2
CAFQTGLNYGYTF
>TRBV21-1|many|TRBJ1-5
CARGTGYSNQPQHF
>TRBV2|few|TRBJ2-3
CASKTTGSTDTQYF
>TRBV12-3/TRBV12-4|many|TRBJ2-1
CARRLGAGENNEQFF
>TRBV24-1|many|TRBJ2-1
CATSTPRRYNEQFF
>TRBV7-6|.|TRBJ2-2
CASSSALSRGNTGELFF
>TRBV9|many|TRBJ1-1
CASGTGDSRATEAFF
>TRBV6-5|.|TRBJ2-2
CASTRATGELFF
>TRBV11-3|.|TRBJ2-1
CASSSDPSSSYNEQFF
>TRBV3-1|many|TRBJ2-1
CASSHGQGYNEQFF
>TRBV11-3|many|TRBJ2-3
CASSLGTSSTDTQYF
>TRBV3-1|.|TRBJ2-3
CASSGGVTDTQYF
>TRBV7-9|.|TRBJ1-2
CASSLEGANGYTF
>TRBV10-3|many|TRBJ2-3
CAINQGDLTDTQYF
>TRBV19|many|TRBJ2-2
CARRDGELFF
>TRBV7-8|few|TRBJ2-1
CASSLAYRTGTLEQFF
>TRBV19|few|TRBJ2-5
CASSTPGRGKTQYF
>TRBV29-1|few|TRBJ2-5
CSVEGWRGLQETQYF
>TRBV27|.|TRBJ2-2
CASSLGDPRNTGELFF
>TRBV29-1|few|TRBJ2-5
CSVFSRGGQETQYF
>TRBV24-1|.|TRBJ2-1
CATSDLARGGFNEQFF
>TRBV5-1|many|TRBJ2-5
CASSLVFAGGPSTQYF
>TRBV5-1|.|TRBJ2-3
CASSLAVASTDTQYF
>TRBV2|.|TRBJ1-6
CASSEVRRGAPLHF
>TRBV12-3/TRBV12-4|.|TRBJ2-2
CASWKKYRVGTGELFF
>TRBV2|.|TRBJ1-6
CASSTRDNSPLHF
>TRBV6-6|few|TRBJ1-1
CASSYHPRSTEAFF
>TRBV7-8|few|TRBJ1-4
CASSLAAGSEKLFF
>TRBV5-1|few|TRBJ1-1
CASSAEWGPTEAFF
>TRBV12-3/TRBV12-4|many|TRBJ1-1
CASSLLGGRNTEAFF
>TRBV5-1|many|TRBJ2-3
CASSFRTSGGPSGADTQYF